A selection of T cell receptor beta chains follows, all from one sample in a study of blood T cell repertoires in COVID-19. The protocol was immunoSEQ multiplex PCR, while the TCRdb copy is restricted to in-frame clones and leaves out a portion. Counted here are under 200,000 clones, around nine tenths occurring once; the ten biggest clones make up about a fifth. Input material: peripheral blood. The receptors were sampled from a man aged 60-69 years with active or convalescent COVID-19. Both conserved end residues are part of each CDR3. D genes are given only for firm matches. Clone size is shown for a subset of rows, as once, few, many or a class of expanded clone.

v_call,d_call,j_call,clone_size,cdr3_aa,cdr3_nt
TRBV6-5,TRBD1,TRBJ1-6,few,CASRGQGRGSPLHF,TGTGCCAGCAGGGGACAGGGGCGAGGGTCACCCCTCCACTTT
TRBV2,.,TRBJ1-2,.,CASSPGRSNYGYTF,TGTGCCAGCAGCCCAGGAAGGTCTAACTATGGCTACACCTTC
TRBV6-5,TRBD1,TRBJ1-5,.,CASRPGQGAGQPQHF,TGTGCCAGCAGACCGGGACAGGGGGCAGGTCAGCCCCAGCATTTT
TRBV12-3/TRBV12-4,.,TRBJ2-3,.,CASSHTGTDTQYF,TGTGCCAGCAGTCACACAGGGACAGATACGCAGTATTTT
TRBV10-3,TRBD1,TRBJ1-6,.,CAISGGQGGSPLHF,TGTGCCATCAGTGGTGGACAGGGTGGTTCACCCCTCCACTTT
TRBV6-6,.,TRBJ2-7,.,CASSLQDMGLYEQYF,TGTGCCAGCAGTTTACAGGATATGGGGCTCTACGAGCAGTACTTC
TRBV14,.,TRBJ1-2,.,CASSQETAYTNGYTF,TGTGCCAGCAGCCAAGAAACCGCGTACACTAATGGCTACACCTTC
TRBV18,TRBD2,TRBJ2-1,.,CASSLGGAAYNEQFF,TGTGCCAGCTCACTCGGGGGGGCGGCCTACAATGAGCAGTTCTTC
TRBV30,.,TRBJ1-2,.,CAWSVQIDSRPWGYTF,TGTGCCTGGAGTGTACAAATTGACAGTCGCCCTTGGGGCTACACCTTC
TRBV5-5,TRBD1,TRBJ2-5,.,CASSRMGQGMASPNQETQYF,TGTGCCAGCAGCCGTATGGGACAGGGAATGGCTAGCCCTAACCAAGAGACCCAGTACTTC
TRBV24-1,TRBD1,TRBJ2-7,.,CATSDAGTDYNEQYF,TGTGCCACCAGTGACGCCGGGACAGATTATAACGAGCAGTACTTC
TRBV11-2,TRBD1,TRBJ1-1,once,CASSPGLRDRYTEAFF,TGTGCCAGCAGCCCCGGGCTCCGGGACAGGTACACTGAAGCTTTCTTT
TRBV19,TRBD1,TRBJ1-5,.,CASSGDRAQPQHF,TGTGCCAGTAGTGGGGACAGGGCTCAGCCCCAGCATTTT
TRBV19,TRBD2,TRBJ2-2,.,CASSPGLAGWVGELFF,TGTGCCAGTAGTCCCGGACTAGCGGGGTGGGTAGGGGAGCTGTTTTTT
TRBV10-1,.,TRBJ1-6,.,CASSDRPDGNSPLHF,TGCGCCAGCAGTGATCGGCCCGACGGGAATTCACCCCTCCACTTT
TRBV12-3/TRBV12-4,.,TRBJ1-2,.,CASRPTGGYTF,TGTGCCAGCCGCCCGACGGGTGGCTACACCTTC
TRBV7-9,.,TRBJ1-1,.,CASSPGITEAFF,TGTGCCAGCAGCCCCGGTATCACTGAAGCTTTCTTT
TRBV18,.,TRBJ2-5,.,CASSLRRGVQETQYF,TGTGCCAGCTCACTGAGGCGGGGAGTCCAAGAGACCCAGTACTTC
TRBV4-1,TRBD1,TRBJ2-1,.,CASSQADRGYEQFF,TGCGCCAGCAGCCAAGCCGACAGGGGATATGAGCAGTTCTTC
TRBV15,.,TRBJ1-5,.,CATGLQGNQPQHF,TGTGCCACGGGCTTACAGGGCAACCAGCCCCAGCATTTT
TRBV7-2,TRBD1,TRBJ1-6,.,CASSSTGDSANSPLHF,TGTGCCAGCAGCTCCACAGGGGACAGCGCTAATTCACCCCTCCACTTT
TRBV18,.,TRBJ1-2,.,CASHSQHYGYTF,TGTGCCAGTCACAGCCAACACTATGGCTACACCTTC
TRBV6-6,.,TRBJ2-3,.,CASNRQGSTDTQYF,TGTGCCAGCAATCGGCAGGGGAGCACAGATACGCAGTATTTT
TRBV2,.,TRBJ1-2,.,CASKVEGQGGYTF,TGTGCCAGCAAAGTCGAGGGCCAAGGTGGCTACACCTTC
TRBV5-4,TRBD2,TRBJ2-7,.,CASSRGVTYEQYF,TGTGCCAGCTCCCGGGGGGTGACCTACGAGCAGTACTTC
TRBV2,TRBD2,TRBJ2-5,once,CASSVSGGAFRETQYF,TGTGCCAGCAGTGTAAGCGGGGGGGCCTTTCGGGAGACCCAGTACTTC
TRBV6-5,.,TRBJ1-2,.,CASSSPPLGYTF,TGTGCCAGCAGTTCCCCCCCCCTTGGCTACACCTTC
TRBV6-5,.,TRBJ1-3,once,CASKGVEGSGNTIYF,TGTGCCAGCAAAGGAGTGGAGGGCTCTGGAAACACCATATATTTT
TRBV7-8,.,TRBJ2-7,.,CASSRSTGGPKSSYEQYF,TGTGCCAGCAGCCGATCAACCGGGGGGCCCAAGAGCTCCTACGAGCAGTACTTC
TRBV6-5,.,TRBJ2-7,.,CASRTRSEQYF,TGTGCCAGCAGGACACGGTCGGAGCAGTACTTC
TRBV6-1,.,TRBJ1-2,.,CASSEASYGYTF,TGTGCCAGCAGTGAAGCGAGCTATGGCTACACCTTC
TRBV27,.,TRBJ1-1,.,CASSLLLGGDTEAFF,TGTGCCAGCAGTTTACTCTTAGGAGGGGACACTGAAGCTTTCTTT
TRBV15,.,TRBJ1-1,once,CATSRGVGGGAEAFF,TGTGCCACCAGCAGAGGGGTCGGAGGGGGGGCTGAAGCTTTCTTT
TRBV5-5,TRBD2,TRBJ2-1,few,CASSFGSSGGASEQFF,TGTGCCAGCAGCTTCGGCTCTAGCGGGGGGGCCAGTGAGCAGTTCTTC
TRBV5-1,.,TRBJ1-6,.,CASSPFGGSDSPLHF,TGCGCCAGCAGCCCCTTTGGGGGGAGTGATTCACCCCTCCACTTT
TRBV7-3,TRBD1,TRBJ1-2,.,CASSSDRGSGYTF,TGTGCCAGCAGCTCGGACAGGGGATCTGGCTACACCTTC
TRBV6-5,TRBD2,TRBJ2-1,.,CASSPGLAGVNEQFF,TGTGCCAGCAGTCCGGGACTAGCGGGGGTCAATGAGCAGTTCTTC
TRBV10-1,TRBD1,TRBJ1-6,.,CASSEAGTGVLHF,TGCGCCAGCAGTGAGGCGGGGACAGGGGTTCTCCACTTT
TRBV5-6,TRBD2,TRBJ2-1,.,CASRPPSGSRVEQFF,TGTGCCAGCAGACCACCTAGCGGAAGTCGCGTTGAGCAGTTCTTC
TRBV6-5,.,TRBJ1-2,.,CATLEGGAPNSGYTF,TGTGCCACCCTCGAAGGGGGGGCCCCTAATAGTGGCTACACCTTC
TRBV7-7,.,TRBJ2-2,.,CASSLAGAFTGELFF,TGTGCCAGCAGCTTAGCGGGGGCCTTCACCGGGGAGCTGTTTTTT
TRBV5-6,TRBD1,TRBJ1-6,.,CASSTGQGVLINSPLHF,TGTGCCAGCAGCACTGGACAGGGGGTGCTGATAAATTCACCCCTCCACTTT
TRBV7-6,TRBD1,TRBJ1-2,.,CASSLGDRDFPYGYTF,TGTGCCAGCAGCTTAGGGGACAGGGACTTTCCCTATGGCTACACCTTC